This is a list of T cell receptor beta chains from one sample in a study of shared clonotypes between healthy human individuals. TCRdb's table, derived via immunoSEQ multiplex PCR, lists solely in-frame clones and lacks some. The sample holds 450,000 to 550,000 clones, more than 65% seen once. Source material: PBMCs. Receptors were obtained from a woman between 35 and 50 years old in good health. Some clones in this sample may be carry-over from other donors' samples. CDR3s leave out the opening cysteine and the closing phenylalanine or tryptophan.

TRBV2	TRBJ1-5	ASSGQVGQPQH
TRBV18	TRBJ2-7	ASSPRRAGESGEQY
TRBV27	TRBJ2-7	ASRPFPGQGYEQY
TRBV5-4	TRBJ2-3	ASSSQPGQGVHTQY
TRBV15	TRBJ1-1	ATSRDVGWDEKAF
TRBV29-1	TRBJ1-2	SVDQGDGYT
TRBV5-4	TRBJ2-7	ASSSGLAGGRGEQY
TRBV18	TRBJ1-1	ASSPPGGPGDTEAF
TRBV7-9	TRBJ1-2	ASSLGPSYGYT
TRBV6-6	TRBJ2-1	ASSYSKHSNEQF
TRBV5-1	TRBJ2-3	ASSLVPSDTQY
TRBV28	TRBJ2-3	ASSSPGGSTDTQY
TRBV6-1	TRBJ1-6	ASSAARALGNSPLH
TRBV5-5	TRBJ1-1	ASSLIGNTEAF
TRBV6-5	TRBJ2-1	ASTRLGLMKQF
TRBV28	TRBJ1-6	ASSLGRGGSPLH
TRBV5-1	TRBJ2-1	ASSLSSAGGPGNEQF
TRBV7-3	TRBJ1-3	ASSPGIAAGNTIY
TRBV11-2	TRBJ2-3	AVRAGTSTDTQY
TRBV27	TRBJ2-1	ASSLTSRGNYNEQF
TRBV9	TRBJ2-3	ASSPAGADTQY
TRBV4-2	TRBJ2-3	ASSSQDHLAELDTQY
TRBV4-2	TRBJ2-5	ASSQVGTGAYRTQY
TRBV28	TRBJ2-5	ASSLWGRGTQETQY
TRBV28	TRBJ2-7	ASSPTTGARTYEQY
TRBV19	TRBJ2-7	ASSIRGDYEQY
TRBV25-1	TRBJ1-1	ASSDRYEAF
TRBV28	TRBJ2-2	ASREYQASTGELF
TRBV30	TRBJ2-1	AWSPRAYEQF
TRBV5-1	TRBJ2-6	ASSPQVNSGANVLT
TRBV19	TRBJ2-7	ASRNRGNSYEQY
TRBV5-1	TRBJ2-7	ASSPFRTSGTFYEQY
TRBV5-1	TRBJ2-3	ASRALGDLTQY
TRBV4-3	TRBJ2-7	ASSQDRGLYEQY
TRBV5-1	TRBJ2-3	ASSLIPDRGTDTQY
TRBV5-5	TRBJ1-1	ASSWLGTGMGSTEAF
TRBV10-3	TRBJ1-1	AMGQSMNTEAF